This T cell receptor beta chain was identified during a study of Ad26.COV2.S vaccination and SARS-CoV-2 variants. The repertoire was sequenced with immunoSEQ multiplex PCR; TCRdb's copy has only in-frame clones and lacks some. Among 300,000 to 450,000 clones listed, roughly nine tenths were seen once. Germline V CDR1 and CDR2: DFQATT, SNEGSKA (reference sequence). This CDR3 spans 13 amino acids. The V gene lost 3 bases and the J gene lost 3 bases, with 12 bases spanning the gap. The specimen comprised peripheral blood, sampled after recovery from COVID-19. The V and J genes are TRBV20-1 and TRBJ2-7, with D possibly matching TRBD2 (6 bases). The sequence was obtained from a human donor who had recovered from COVID-19. CDR3: CSASRTGVYEQYF. The CDR3 nucleotides read TGCAGTGCTAGTCGGACGGGGGTCTACGAGCAGTACTTC.